This TCR beta chain was recovered during a study of T cells in Graves' hyperthyroidism and ophthalmopathy. Germline V lookup: CDR1 LNHNV, CDR2 YYDKDF (reference sequence). Deletions cut 0 bases from V and 6 bases from J, with 6 bases between. The CDR3 contains 12 residues. Authors of the study amplified TCR beta CDR3 regions from RNA transcripts. TCR CDR3 underwent first-round RT-PCR with the HTBI primer set. In TCRdb, the multiplex PCR reads were re-called with MiXCR into one record per CDR3 protein. The data show about 340,000 distinct CDR3 sequences, with roughly 23% seen just once and under 55% held by the top ten. On this clonotype: This may come from a read error, since a much larger clone is one base off. This likely comes from a read error, as the CDR3 has no conserved phenylalanine or tryptophan at its end.

Lactation, pregnancy, other autoimmune disease or uncontrolled infection excluded patients. This sequence was found in a woman aged 45-65 years with Graves' hyperthyroidism. The rearrangement links TRBV15 to TRBJ2-7, with D hard to call. Material for sequencing was blood. CDR3 in DNA: TGTGCCACCAGCAGAGATCAGACCGAGCAGTACCTC. Translating gives CATSRDQTEQYL.